This T cell receptor beta chain was captured in a study of regulatory T cells in long-lasting Graves disease. This clonotype was seen a handful of times. What it binds is unknown. Described time point: newly diagnosed GD, antithyroid drugs for less than 3 months. Making the TCR library involved RNA that had been extracted from PBMCs. Study observations and caveats: TCR diversity was lower in persistent than newly diagnosed Graves' disease.

This CDR3 has 17 amino acids. The germline V gene encodes CDR1 MDHEN and CDR2 SYDVKM. J lost 4 bases, V lost 5 bases, and 13 bases had no gene match. With iRepertoire HTBI primers and Arm-PCR of CDR3 regions, TCR beta libraries were built. TCRdb itself ran the multiplex PCR reads through MiXCR, one entry per CDR3 protein. The sample includes fewer than 650,000 distinct CDR3 sequences, 15% to 20% of them seen just once. Separately, the same data were catalogued under a study of T cells in Graves' hyperthyroidism and ophthalmopathy. From that study: Using the HTBI primer set, a first-round RT-PCR was run on the TCR CDR3.

The sample consisted of peripheral blood mononuclear cells (PBMCs), taken at new diagnosis, from a patient treated with antithyroid drugs. The gene calls are TRBV28 and TRBJ2-1; 8 bases are a match to TRBD1. The TCR originated in a woman between 25 and 40 years old with Graves disease. The CDR3 DNA sequence: TGTGCCAGCAGTGAGGACAGGGCCCTCCGATATTACAATGAGCAGTTCTTC. Amino acids: CASSEDRALRYYNEQFF.